These 24 T cell receptor beta chains originate from one sample sequenced in a study of cytomegalovirus exposure and HLA in healthy donors. A multiplex PCR was run with 60 Vbeta primers and 13 Jbeta primers. Sequencing used immunoSEQ multiplex PCR; TCRdb keeps in-frame clones, though not all of them. Of 150,000 or so clones listed, 68% are singletons. The specimen was PBMCs. The receptors were sampled from a man aged 25 to 45 in good health and CMV-seropositive.

V is TRBV6-6 and J is TRBJ1-2, with D tentatively TRBD1 (5 bases). The CDR3 extends over 12 amino acids. The germline gives CDR1 MNHNY, CDR2 SVGAGI (reference sequence). V was pared by 8 bases and J by 6 bases, with 13 bases between. The CDR3 nucleotides read TGTGCCAGCGGGGGGGGTTTTCATGGCTACACCTTC. Translated, it gives CASGGGFHGYTF.

This rearrangement joins TRBV30 to TRBJ1-1; no definite D call. The germline gives CDR1 GTSNPN, CDR2 SVGIG (reference sequence). Trimming shortened V by 4 bases and J by 6 bases, and 9 bases separated the two germline ends. This CDR3 comprises 11 residues. The CDR3 here is CAWTGSAEAFF. In nucleotides, the CDR3 is TGTGCCTGGACAGGATCCGCTGAAGCTTTCTTT.

V is TRBV19 and J is TRBJ1-5; TRBD1 matches 10 bases. CDR1 and CDR2 (germline): LNHDA, SQIVND (reference sequence). CDR3 size: 16 residues. V gave up 5 bases and J gave up 6 bases; unmatched junction bases: 10. CDR3 amino acids: CASSYLGQGVGQPQHF. For the CDR3, the DNA is TGTGCCAGTAGTTATCTCGGACAGGGGGTTGGTCAGCCCCAGCATTTT.

The chain has TRBV30 and TRBJ2-5; 11 positions agree with TRBD1. CDR1 and CDR2 (germline): GTSNPN, SVGIG (reference sequence). The CDR3 consists of 15 residues. V gave up 4 bases and J gave up 7 bases; unmatched junction bases: 11. The CDR3 region has the DNA TGTGCCTGGATGTCCGGGACAGGGGGAACGGGGACCCAGTACTTC. This encodes CAWMSGTGGTGTQYF. Looking up the rest from reference TRBV30 and TRBJ2-5 gives the full variable domain: SQTIHQWPATLVQPVGSPLSLECTVEGTSNPNLYWYRQAAGRGLQLLFYSVGIGQISSEVPQNLSASRPQDRQFILSSKKLLLSDSGFYLCAWMSGTGGTGTQYFGPGTRLLVL.

In its sample, this clone was seen a few times. The chain joins TRBV2 to TRBJ2-3, with TRBD2 as a possible D gene (6 bases). V was shortened by 8 bases and J by 5 bases, with 26 bases between the two germline ends. Germline lookup yields CDR1 SNHLY and CDR2 FYNNEI. The CDR3 has 17 residues. The CDR3 loop reads CASRGTPAGGWLDTQYF. The CDR3, as DNA: TGTGCCAGCCGGGGGACTCCAGCGGGCGGTTGGTTAGATACGCAGTATTTT.

The rearrangement uses TRBV10-3 and TRBJ2-2; 10 bases are shared with TRBD2. CDR1 is ENHRY and CDR2 is SYGVKD in the germline V gene. V was clipped by 0 bases and J by 6 bases; unmatched bases: 4. The CDR3 length is 16 residues. For the CDR3, the DNA is TGTGCCATCAGTGAGTCAAGCGGGAGGGCTCCCGGGGAGCTGTTTTTT. Translated: CAISESSGRAPGELFF.

J is TRBJ1-1 and V is TRBV5-6, with a tentative D call TRBD1 (6 bases). The CDR3 spans 15 residues. Germline-derived CDR1 and CDR2 are SGHDT and YYEEEE. V lost 0 bases and J 1 base, leaving 10 bases between the germline ends. CDR3 in amino acids: CASSLVDRQNTEAFF. The DNA of the CDR3 is TGTGCCAGCAGCTTGGTGGACAGACAGAACACTGAAGCTTTCTTT.

This clone was found once. The chain links TRBV19 to TRBJ2-7; the D is unclear. The CDR3 loop spans 15 amino acids. V lost 3 bases, J lost 3 bases, and 15 bases lay in between. CDR1 and CDR2 from the germline V gene are LNHDA and SQIVND (reference sequence). CDR3 sequence: CASSISADIIYEQYF. The CDR3 nucleotides read TGTGCCAGTAGTATTAGTGCAGACATTATCTACGAGCAGTACTTC.

The chain couples TRBV7-9 to TRBJ2-7, with 7 bases aligning to TRBD2. Trimming removed 2 bases from V and 7 bases from J; junction bases left unmatched: 5. Looked up from germline, CDR1 is SEHNR and CDR2 is FQNEAQ (reference sequence). The CDR3 runs to 13 residues. The CDR3 DNA reads as TGTGCCAGCAGCTTATCCCCGGGAGGTGAGCAGTACTTC. Translating gives CASSLSPGGEQYF.

As DNA, the CDR3 is TGTGCCATCAGCCAATTACAGGGGACGAACGAGCAGTACTTC. Its protein is CAISQLQGTNEQYF. The chain links TRBV10-3 to TRBJ2-7; TRBD1 matches 7 bases. The CDR3 is 14 amino acids. Germline CDR1 is ENHRY and CDR2 is SYGVKD. V was clipped by 6 bases and J by 5 bases; unmatched bases: 10.

V and J are TRBV29-1 and TRBJ2-4; 9 bases are a match to TRBD1. Per the germline V gene, CDR1 is SQVTM and CDR2 is ANQGSEA. After removal of 6 bases from V and 6 bases from J, the junction contained 6 bases not matched to a gene. There are 13 residues in the CDR3. CDR3 DNA: TGCAGCGTCATGGACAGGGGCGCAAACATTCAGTACTTC. Translating gives CSVMDRGANIQYF.

CDR3 amino acids: CAISTGTGSNQPQHF. The CDR3 DNA reads as TGTGCCATTTCAACCGGGACAGGGAGCAATCAGCCCCAGCATTTT. V and J are TRBV19 and TRBJ1-5, with 9 bases that match TRBD1. This CDR3 has 15 residues. Germline CDR1 reads LNHDA; CDR2 reads SQIVND (reference sequence). Losses at the gene ends were 10 bases for V and 1 base for J; bases not matched to a gene: 8.

The chain is built from TRBV30 and TRBJ2-5; D ambiguous. Germline values: CDR1 GTSNPN, CDR2 SVGIG (reference sequence). V lost 4 bases and J lost 1, with 7 bases in between. There are 12 residues in the CDR3. This CDR3 is CAWNPFQETQYF. Here the CDR3 DNA reads TGTGCCTGGAATCCTTTCCAAGAGACCCAGTACTTC.

This sequence joins TRBV7-9 and TRBJ2-7, with 12 bases identical to TRBD2. CDR1 and CDR2 (germline): SEHNR, FQNEAQ (reference sequence). V dropped 3 bases and J dropped 6; count of bases not matched to a gene: 0. This CDR3 spans 13 amino acids. The chain's CDR3 is CASSLGLAGEQYF. For the CDR3, the DNA is TGTGCCAGCAGCTTGGGACTAGCGGGCGAGCAGTACTTC. The complete variable domain, with remaining parts taken from reference TRBV7-9 and TRBJ2-7, reads DTGVSQNPRHKITKRGQNVTFRCDPISEHNRLYWYRQTLGQGPEFLTYFQNEAQLEKSRLLSDRFSAERPKGSFSTLEIQRTEQGDSAMYLCASSLGLAGEQYFGPGTRLTVT.

V gene TRBV7-8 combines with J gene TRBJ1-5; 8 bases agree with TRBD1. Germline CDR1 SGHVS, CDR2 FQNEAQ. V shed 5 bases and J 3 bases; nucleotides not matched to a gene: 9. The CDR3 has 16 residues. The CDR3 protein is CASSPWTGSSNQPQHF. CDR3 sequence (DNA): TGTGCCAGCAGCCCTTGGACAGGGAGTTCCAATCAGCCCCAGCATTTT.

This chain connects TRBV15 to TRBJ2-5; D unresolved. Trimming removed 4 bases at V and 4 bases at J, with 4 bases between. Germline V gives CDR1 LNHNV, CDR2 YYDKDF (reference sequence). The CDR3 is 11 residues long. In nucleotides, the CDR3 is TGTGCCACCAGCACTCGAGAGACCCAGTACTTC. This encodes CATSTRETQYF.

The chain joins TRBV6-1 to TRBJ1-2; 8 positions agree with TRBD1. Looked up from germline, CDR1 is MNHNS and CDR2 is SASEGT. The CDR3 loop spans 13 amino acids. The trim removed 5 bases at V and 6 bases at J, leaving 5 bases unmatched. The DNA of the CDR3 is TGTGCCAGCAGTCGGACAGGGTCCCATGGCTACACCTTC. It is translated as CASSRTGSHGYTF.

The table lists this clone with a few counts. CDR3: CASSYRYQGNNEQFF. CDR3 DNA: TGTGCCAGCAGTTACCGTTATCAGGGGAACAATGAGCAGTTCTTC. V and J are TRBV6-5 and TRBJ2-1; maybe TRBD1 (6 bases). Germline V gives CDR1 MNHEY, CDR2 SVGAGI. The ends were cut back, 2 bases at V and 5 bases at J, with 13 bases in the middle. The CDR3 consists of 15 residues.

The chain links TRBV6-4 to TRBJ1-5; 11 positions match TRBD1. Germline V gene sequence: CDR1 MRHNA, CDR2 SNTAGT. This CDR3 comprises 16 residues. V dropped 5 bases and J dropped 4; count of bases not matched to a gene: 7. The CDR3 protein is CASSPPGQGDNQPQHF. In nucleotides, the CDR3 is TGTGCCAGCAGTCCACCGGGACAGGGGGATAATCAGCCCCAGCATTTT.

This CDR3 is CASMERVIRNQPQHF. The CDR3 region has the DNA TGTGCCAGCATGGAGAGGGTTATTCGCAATCAGCCCCAGCATTTT. The gene calls are TRBV2 and TRBJ1-5; D remains unclear. The CDR3 is 15 amino acids. Trimming removed 7 bases at V and 2 bases at J, with 15 bases between. The germline V gene encodes CDR1 SNHLY and CDR2 FYNNEI.

This chain connects TRBV5-1 to TRBJ2-1, with D tentatively TRBD1 (6 bases). Germline assignment: CDR1 SGHRS and CDR2 YFSETQ. The CDR3 extends over 15 amino acids. The V end was cut by 0 bases, the J end by 7 bases, with 14 bases between. The CDR3 loop reads CASSLEGRGENEQFF. CDR3 bases: TGCGCCAGCAGCTTGGAAGGCAGGGGTGAAAATGAGCAGTTCTTC.

The V gene is TRBV20-1, the J gene TRBJ1-2; D may be TRBD1 (5 bases). The CDR3 consists of 11 residues. V lost 6 bases, J lost 2 bases, and 7 bases lay in between. The V gene's germline CDR1 is DFQATT and CDR2 SNEGSKA (reference sequence). In DNA, the CDR3 is TGCAGTGCCGCAGGGAACTATGGCTACACCTTC. As protein: CSAAGNYGYTF.

This clone was observed a handful of times. This chain links TRBV6-5 with TRBJ1-5, with 8 positions matching TRBD1. V dropped 6 bases and J dropped 5; count of bases not matched to a gene: 6. Germline CDR1 and CDR2: MNHEY and SVGAGI. This CDR3 is built from 14 residues. This CDR3 reads CASSLTTGDQPQHF. Written as DNA, the CDR3 is TGTGCCAGCAGCCTAACGACAGGGGATCAGCCCCAGCATTTT.

The chain has TRBV29-1 and TRBJ2-6, with TRBD2 identical over 7 bases. The germline V gene has CDR1 SQVTM and CDR2 ANQGSEA. This CDR3 has 18 residues. V gave up 0 bases and J gave up 0 bases; unmatched junction bases: 8. CDR3 residues: CSVEEYLTSHSGANVLTF. The CDR3 DNA is TGCAGCGTTGAAGAGTATTTGACTAGCCACTCTGGGGCCAACGTCCTGACTTTC.